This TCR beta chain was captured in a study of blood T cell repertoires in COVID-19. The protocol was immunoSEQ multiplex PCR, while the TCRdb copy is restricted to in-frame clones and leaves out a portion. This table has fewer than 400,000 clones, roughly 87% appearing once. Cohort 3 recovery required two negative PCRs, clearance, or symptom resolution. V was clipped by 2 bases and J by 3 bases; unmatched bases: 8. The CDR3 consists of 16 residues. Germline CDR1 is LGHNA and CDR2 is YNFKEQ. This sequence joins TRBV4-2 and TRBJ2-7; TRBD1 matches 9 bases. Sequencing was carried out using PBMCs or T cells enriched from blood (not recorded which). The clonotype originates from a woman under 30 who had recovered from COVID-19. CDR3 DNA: TGTGCCAGCAGCCAACTAGCTGGGACAGGGAACTACGAGCAGTACTTC. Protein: CASSQLAGTGNYEQYF.